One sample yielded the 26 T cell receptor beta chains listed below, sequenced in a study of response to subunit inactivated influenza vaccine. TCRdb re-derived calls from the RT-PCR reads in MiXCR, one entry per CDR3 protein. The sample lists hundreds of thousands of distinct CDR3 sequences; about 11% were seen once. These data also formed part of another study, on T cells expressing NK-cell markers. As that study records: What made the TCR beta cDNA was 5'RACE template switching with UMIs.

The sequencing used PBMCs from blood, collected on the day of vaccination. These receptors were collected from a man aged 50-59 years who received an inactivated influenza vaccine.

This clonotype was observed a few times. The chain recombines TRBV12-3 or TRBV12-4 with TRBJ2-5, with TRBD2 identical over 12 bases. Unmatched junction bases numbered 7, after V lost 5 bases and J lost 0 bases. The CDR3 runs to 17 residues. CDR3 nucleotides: TGTGCCAGCAGTCATGGACTAGCGGGGTTTAACCAAGAGACCCAGTACTTC. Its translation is CASSHGLAGFNQETQYF.

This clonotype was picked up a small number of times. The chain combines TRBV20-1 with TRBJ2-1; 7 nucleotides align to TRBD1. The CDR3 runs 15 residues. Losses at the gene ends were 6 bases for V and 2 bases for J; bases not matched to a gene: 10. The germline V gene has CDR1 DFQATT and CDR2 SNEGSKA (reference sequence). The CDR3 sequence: CSANYGQDAYNEQFF. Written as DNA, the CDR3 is TGCAGTGCAAATTACGGACAGGACGCCTACAATGAGCAGTTCTTC.

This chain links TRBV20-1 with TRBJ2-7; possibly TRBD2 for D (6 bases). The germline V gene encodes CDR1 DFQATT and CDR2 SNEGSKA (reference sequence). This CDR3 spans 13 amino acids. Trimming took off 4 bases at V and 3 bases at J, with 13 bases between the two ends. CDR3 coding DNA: TGCAGTGCTAATGGAGGGGCACTCTACGAGCAGTACTTC. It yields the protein CSANGGALYEQYF.

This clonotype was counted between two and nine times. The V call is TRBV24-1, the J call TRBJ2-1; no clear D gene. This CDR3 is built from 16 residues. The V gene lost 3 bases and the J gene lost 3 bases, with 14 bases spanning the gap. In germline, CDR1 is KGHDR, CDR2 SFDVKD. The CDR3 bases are TGTGCCACCAGTGATAGTGGCTATAGTAACTACAATGAGCAGTTCTTC. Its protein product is CATSDSGYSNYNEQFF.

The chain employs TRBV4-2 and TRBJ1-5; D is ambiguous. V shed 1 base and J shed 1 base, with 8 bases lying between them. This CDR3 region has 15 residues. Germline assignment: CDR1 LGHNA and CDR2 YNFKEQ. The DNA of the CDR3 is TGTGCCAGCAGCCAAGGATCGTCGAGCAATCAGCCCCAGCATTTT. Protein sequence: CASSQGSSSNQPQHF.

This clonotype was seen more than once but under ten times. CDR3 protein: CASSLGSLALGEQYF. The CDR3 DNA reads as TGTGCCAGCAGTTTAGGGTCACTAGCCCTCGGCGAGCAGTACTTC. This chain uses TRBV27 with TRBJ2-7; the D gene is possibly TRBD2 (6 bases). V lost 2 bases and J lost 6, with 17 bases in between. Looked up from germline, CDR1 is MNHEY and CDR2 is SMNVEV (reference sequence). The CDR3 runs to 15 residues.

In DNA, the CDR3 is TGTGCCAGCAGCTTAGATCTGGGGTGGTACGAGCAGTACTTC. This translates into CASSLDLGWYEQYF. The chain couples TRBV11-3 to TRBJ2-7; D is unresolved. The CDR3 consists of 14 residues. V lost 0 bases, J lost 4 bases, and 10 bases lay in between. CDR1 is SGHNT, CDR2 YENEEA, per germline. Together with reference TRBV11-3 and TRBJ2-7, the CDR3 gives the full variable domain: EAGVVQSPRYKIIEKKQPVAFWCNPISGHNTLYWYLQNLGQGPELLIRYENEEAVDDSQLPKDRFSAERLKGVDSTLKIQPAELGDSAVYLCASSLDLGWYEQYFGPGTRLTVT.

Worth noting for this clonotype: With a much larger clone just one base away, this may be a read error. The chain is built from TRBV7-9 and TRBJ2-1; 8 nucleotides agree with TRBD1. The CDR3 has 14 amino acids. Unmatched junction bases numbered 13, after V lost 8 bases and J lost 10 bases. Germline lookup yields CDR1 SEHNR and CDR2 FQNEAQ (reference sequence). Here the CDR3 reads CASGSYGTGGEQFF. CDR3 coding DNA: TGTGCCAGCGGCTCGTACGGGACAGGAGGGGAGCAGTTCTTC.

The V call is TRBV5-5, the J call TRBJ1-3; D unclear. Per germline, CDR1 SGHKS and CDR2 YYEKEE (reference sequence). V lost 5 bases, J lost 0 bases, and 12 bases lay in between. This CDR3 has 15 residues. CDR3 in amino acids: CASSPGWTSGNTIYF. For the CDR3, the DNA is TGTGCCAGCAGTCCGGGATGGACCTCTGGAAACACCATATATTTT.

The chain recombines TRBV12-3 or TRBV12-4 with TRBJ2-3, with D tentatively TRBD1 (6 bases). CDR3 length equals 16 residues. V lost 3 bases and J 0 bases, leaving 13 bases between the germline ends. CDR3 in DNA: TGTGCCAGCAGTTTTGTGAGGGGGTTGAGCACAGATACGCAGTATTTT. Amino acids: CASSFVRGLSTDTQYF.

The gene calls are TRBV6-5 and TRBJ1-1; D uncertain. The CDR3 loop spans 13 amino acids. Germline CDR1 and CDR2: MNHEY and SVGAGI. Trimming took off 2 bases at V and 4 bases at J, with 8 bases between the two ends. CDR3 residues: CASSYGKGTEAFF. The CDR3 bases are TGTGCCAGCAGTTACGGGAAGGGCACTGAAGCTTTCTTT.

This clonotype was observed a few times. The CDR3 sequence: CASKRTVNTEAFF. CDR3 DNA sequence: TGCGCCAGCAAAAGGACAGTGAACACTGAAGCTTTCTTT. This rearrangement joins TRBV5-1 to TRBJ1-1; maybe TRBD1 (6 bases). The V gene's germline CDR1 is SGHRS and CDR2 YFSETQ. Deletions cut 6 bases from V and 0 bases from J, with 9 bases between. The CDR3 spans 13 residues.

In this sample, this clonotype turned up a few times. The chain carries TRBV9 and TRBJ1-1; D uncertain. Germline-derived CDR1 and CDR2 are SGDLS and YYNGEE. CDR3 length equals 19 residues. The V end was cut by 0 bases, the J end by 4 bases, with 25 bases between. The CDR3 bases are TGTGCCAGCAGCGTAGTATACAAAGGAAACTCAGGAGCGTGCACTGAAGCTTTCTTT. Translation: CASSVVYKGNSGACTEAFF.

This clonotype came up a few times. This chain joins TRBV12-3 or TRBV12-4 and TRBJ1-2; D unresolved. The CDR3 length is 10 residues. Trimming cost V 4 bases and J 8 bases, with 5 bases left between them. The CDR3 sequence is CASSSKGYTF. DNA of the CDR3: TGTGCCAGCAGTTCTAAAGGCTACACCTTC.

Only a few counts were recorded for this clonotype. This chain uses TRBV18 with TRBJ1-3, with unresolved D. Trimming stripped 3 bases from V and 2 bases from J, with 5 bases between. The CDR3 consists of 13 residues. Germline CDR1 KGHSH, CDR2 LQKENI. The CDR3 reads CASSPAAGNTIYF. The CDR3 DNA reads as TGTGCCAGCTCACCGGCGGCTGGAAACACCATATATTTT.

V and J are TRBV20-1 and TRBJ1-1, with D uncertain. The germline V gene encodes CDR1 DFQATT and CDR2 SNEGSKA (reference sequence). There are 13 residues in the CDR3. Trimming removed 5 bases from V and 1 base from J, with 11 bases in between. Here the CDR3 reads CSAGRISNTEAFF. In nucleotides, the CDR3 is TGCAGTGCTGGAAGGATCTCGAACACTGAAGCTTTCTTT.

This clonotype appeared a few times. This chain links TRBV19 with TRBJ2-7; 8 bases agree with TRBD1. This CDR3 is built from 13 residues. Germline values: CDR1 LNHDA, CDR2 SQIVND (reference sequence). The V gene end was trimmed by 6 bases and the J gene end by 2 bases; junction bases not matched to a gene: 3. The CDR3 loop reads CASSIRGPYEQYF. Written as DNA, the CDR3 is TGTGCCAGTAGCATCAGGGGGCCCTACGAGCAGTACTTC.

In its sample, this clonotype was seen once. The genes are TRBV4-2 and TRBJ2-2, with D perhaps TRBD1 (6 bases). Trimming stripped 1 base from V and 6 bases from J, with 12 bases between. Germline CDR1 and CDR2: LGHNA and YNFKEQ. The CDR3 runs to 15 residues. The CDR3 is CASSQVGQSSGELFF. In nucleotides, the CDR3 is TGTGCCAGCAGCCAAGTTGGACAGAGCTCCGGGGAGCTGTTTTTT.

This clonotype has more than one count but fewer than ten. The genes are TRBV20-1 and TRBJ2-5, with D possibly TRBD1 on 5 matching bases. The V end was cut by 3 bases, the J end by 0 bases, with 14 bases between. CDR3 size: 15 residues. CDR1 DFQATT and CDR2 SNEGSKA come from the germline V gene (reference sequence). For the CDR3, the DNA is TGCAGTGCTAGTGTGGGGCCCGGTTACCAAGAGACCCAGTACTTC. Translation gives CSASVGPGYQETQYF.

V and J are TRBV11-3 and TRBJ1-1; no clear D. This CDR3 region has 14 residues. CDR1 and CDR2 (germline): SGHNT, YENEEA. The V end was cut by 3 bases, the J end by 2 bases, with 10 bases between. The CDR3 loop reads CASSFSGSNTEAFF. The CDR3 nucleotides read TGTGCCAGCAGCTTCTCGGGGTCCAACACTGAAGCTTTCTTT. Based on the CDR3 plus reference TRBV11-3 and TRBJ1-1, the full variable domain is EAGVVQSPRYKIIEKKQPVAFWCNPISGHNTLYWYLQNLGQGPELLIRYENEEAVDDSQLPKDRFSAERLKGVDSTLKIQPAELGDSAVYLCASSFSGSNTEAFFGQGTRLTVV.

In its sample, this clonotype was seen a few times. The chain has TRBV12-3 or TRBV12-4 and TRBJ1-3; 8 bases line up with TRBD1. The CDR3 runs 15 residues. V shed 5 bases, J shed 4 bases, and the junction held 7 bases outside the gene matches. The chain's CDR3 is CASSIQGARGNTIYF. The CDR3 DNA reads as TGTGCCAGCAGTATCCAGGGGGCGCGGGGAAACACCATATATTTT.

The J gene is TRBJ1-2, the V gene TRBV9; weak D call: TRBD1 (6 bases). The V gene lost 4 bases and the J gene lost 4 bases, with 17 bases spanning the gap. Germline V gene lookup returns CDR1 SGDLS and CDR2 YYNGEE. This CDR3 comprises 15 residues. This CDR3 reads CASSPGGGAGYGYTF. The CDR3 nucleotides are TGTGCCAGCAGCCCCGGAGGGGGGGCTGGCTATGGCTACACCTTC.

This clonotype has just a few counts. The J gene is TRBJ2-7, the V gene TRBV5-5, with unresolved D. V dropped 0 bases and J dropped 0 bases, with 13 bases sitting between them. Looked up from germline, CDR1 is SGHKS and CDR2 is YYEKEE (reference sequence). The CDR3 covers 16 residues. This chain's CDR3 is CASSLASTAYSYEQYF. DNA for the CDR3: TGTGCCAGCAGCTTGGCCTCTACGGCTTACTCCTACGAGCAGTACTTC.

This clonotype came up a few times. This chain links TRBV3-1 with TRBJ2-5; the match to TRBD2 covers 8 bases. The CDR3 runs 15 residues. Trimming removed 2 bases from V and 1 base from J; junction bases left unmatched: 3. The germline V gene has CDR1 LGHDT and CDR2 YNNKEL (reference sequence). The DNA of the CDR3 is TGTGCCAGCAGCCAATCCGGGGGGGGCCAAGAGACCCAGTACTTC. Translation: CASSQSGGGQETQYF.

This CDR3 is CSASGGLAGNYEQYF. The DNA for the CDR3 is TGCAGTGCTAGCGGGGGACTAGCGGGAAACTACGAGCAGTACTTC. V and J are TRBV20-1 and TRBJ2-7; 13 bases are shared with TRBD2. The V gene end was trimmed by 3 bases and the J gene end by 3 bases; junction bases not matched to a gene: 5. CDR3 length: 15 residues. Germline loops: CDR1 DFQATT, CDR2 SNEGSKA (reference sequence).

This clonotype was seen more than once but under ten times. CDR3 coding DNA: TGCGCCAGCAGCTTGGGCGGCGCTGGGGTCGGCTACGAGCAGTACTTC. This translates into CASSLGGAGVGYEQYF. The chain uses TRBV5-1 and TRBJ2-7; the D is unclear. This CDR3 spans 16 amino acids. The V end lost 0 bases, the J end lost 3 bases, and 16 bases lay between the germline ends. CDR1 and CDR2 from the germline V gene are SGHRS and YFSETQ.